This entry concerns a single T cell receptor beta chain. Its antigen is currently unknown. This record belongs to a study of cytomegalovirus exposure and HLA in healthy donors. For the study at large: The same platform was used for the roughly 120 validation repertoires and the roughly 700 first-cohort repertoires, a later analysis reported. Findings of the study overall: The study listed roughly 160 cytomegalovirus-associated TCR beta chains. It was found in a later analysis that first-cohort TCR clusters tended to co-occur in the 100 to 150 validation repertoires.

The ends lost 6 bases at V and 3 bases at J; junction bases unmatched: 11. Germline V gene lookup returns CDR1 MDHEN and CDR2 SYDVKM. This CDR3 comprises 15 residues. The method was immunoSEQ multiplex PCR; TCRdb's version includes in-frame clones alone and lacks a portion of them. The sample lists around 130,000 clones, approximately 89% occurring once. The donors were members of the approximately 120-subject validation cohort (separate from the approximately 650-subject first cohort). Source material: PBMCs. The rearrangement uses TRBV28 and TRBJ2-7; 7 positions agree with TRBD2. This TCR came from a man aged 30 to 39 in good health and CMV-seronegative. For the CDR3, the DNA is TGTGCCAGCAGACTTAACCGGGACTACCGCTACGAGCAGTACTTC. Encoded protein: CASRLNRDYRYEQYF.